The 9 T cell receptor beta chains presented below share a single source sample, sequenced in a study of T cell changes during pregnancy in multiple sclerosis. The repertoire was sequenced with immunoSEQ multiplex PCR; TCRdb's copy has only in-frame clones and lacks some. The profile shows tens of thousands of clones, around 94% of them singletons. This specimen was peripheral blood, taken in the third trimester of pregnancy. The receptors stem from a female donor with multiple sclerosis, enrolled in a pregnancy study.

This chain joins TRBV11-2 and TRBJ2-5; D is possibly TRBD2 (6 bases). The ends were cut back, 1 base at V and 1 base at J, with 13 bases in the middle. This CDR3 is built from 16 residues. The germline gives CDR1 SGHAT, CDR2 FQNNGV. The CDR3 nucleotides read TGTGCCAGCAGCTTAGGGAGGGCGGCGGGCCAAGAGACCCAGTACTTC. Residues: CASSLGRAAGQETQYF.

The rearrangement uses TRBV7-9 and TRBJ2-7; possibly TRBD2 for D (6 bases). This CDR3 spans 13 amino acids. Germline assignment: CDR1 SEHNR and CDR2 FQNEAQ (reference sequence). Trimming took off 6 bases at V and 2 bases at J, with 11 bases between the two ends. The DNA for the CDR3 is TGTGCCAGCAGGCCGGGCGGGACCTACGAGCAGTACTTC. This sequence encodes CASRPGGTYEQYF.

The J gene is TRBJ1-3, the V gene TRBV30, with a tentative D call TRBD1 (5 bases). CDR1 is GTSNPN, CDR2 SVGIG, per germline (reference sequence). The CDR3 totals 14 residues. V was shortened by 0 bases and J by 4 bases, with 10 bases between the two germline ends. CDR3 sequence (DNA): TGTGCCTGGAGTGTACTGGGGCAGGGAAACACCATATATTTT. It is translated as CAWSVLGQGNTIYF.

The chain employs TRBV18 and TRBJ1-1, with TRBD1 matching 7 bases. Germline lookup yields CDR1 KGHSH and CDR2 LQKENI. The trim removed 4 bases at V and 4 bases at J, leaving 6 bases unmatched. The CDR3 is 14 residues long. The CDR3 bases are TGTGCCAGCTCACTAAGACAGGGAGGCACTGAAGCTTTCTTT. Translated, it gives CASSLRQGGTEAFF.

This sequence joins TRBV5-1 and TRBJ2-7; TRBD2 matches at 11 bases. The length of the CDR3 is 15 residues. V lost 4 bases and J lost 5; bases outside the gene matches: 8. Germline-derived CDR1 and CDR2 are SGHRS and YFSETQ. The CDR3 coding sequence is TGCGCCAGCAGCCTAGCCGGGACTAGCGGCGACGAGCAGTACTTC. Translation: CASSLAGTSGDEQYF.

This clone appeared once. The chain carries TRBV6-1 and TRBJ2-3, with 7 bases matching TRBD2. CDR1 MNHNS and CDR2 SASEGT come from the germline V gene. Unmatched junction bases numbered 8, after V lost 4 bases and J lost 4 bases. The length of the CDR3 is 15 residues. CDR3 protein: CASSASGAWADTQYF. Here the CDR3 DNA reads TGTGCCAGCAGTGCGAGCGGGGCCTGGGCAGATACGCAGTATTTT.

The chain carries TRBV4-1 and TRBJ2-5, with 9 bases fitting TRBD2. V dropped 0 bases and J dropped 5; count of bases not matched to a gene: 16. There are 19 residues in the CDR3. Germline V lookup: CDR1 MGHRA, CDR2 YSYEKL. CDR3 amino acids: CASSQDHSVSASGNETQYF. The CDR3 DNA sequence: TGCGCCAGCAGCCAAGATCACTCCGTGTCGGCTAGCGGGAACGAGACCCAGTACTTC.

The chain has TRBV5-6 and TRBJ1-4; 7 nucleotides line up with TRBD1. V lost 3 bases and J lost 4; bases outside the gene matches: 9. The germline V gene encodes CDR1 SGHDT and CDR2 YYEEEE. The CDR3 spans 16 residues. Here the CDR3 DNA reads TGTGCCAGCAGCTACACAGGGGCTGGGGGTAATGAAAAACTGTTTTTT. This codes for CASSYTGAGGNEKLFF.

The chain links TRBV6-5 to TRBJ1-2; TRBD1 matches 7 bases. CDR1 MNHEY and CDR2 SVGAGI come from the germline V gene. The V gene end was trimmed by 5 bases and the J gene end by 0 bases; junction bases not matched to a gene: 6. The CDR3 consists of 15 residues. This CDR3 is CASSVDRVTNYGYTF. In DNA, the CDR3 is TGTGCCAGCAGTGTCGACAGGGTGACTAACTATGGCTACACCTTC.